This TCR beta chain was identified in a study of blood T cell repertoires in COVID-19. In Seattle, patients joined the study during active infection and were tracked longitudinally. Trimming pared 4 bases from V and 8 bases from J, leaving 17 bases between. The germline V gene encodes CDR1 KGHDR and CDR2 SFDVKD. The CDR3 has 16 amino acids. Data came from immunoSEQ multiplex PCR; TCRdb stores just in-frame clones and leaves some out. The table has 250,000 to 300,000 clones, about 90% seen once; the top ten hold 2.1%. V is TRBV24-1 and J is TRBJ1-6; D gene uncertain. The clonotype originates from a woman aged 60 to 75 with COVID-19, enrolled during active disease. What was sequenced was peripheral blood. CDR3 region: CATSEVQSLFDSPLHF. The CDR3 nucleotides are TGTGCCACCAGTGAAGTACAGAGCCTATTCGATTCACCCCTCCACTTT.